The sequence of this T cell receptor beta chain was determined in a study of T cell responses to AZD1222 COVID-19 vaccine. Broader study findings: Nearly half of spike-specific TCRs reportedly target unmutated variant regions.

In this sample, this clone turned up a few times. Its antigen is not identified. This CDR3 is 12 amino acids long. The germline gives CDR1 MGHRA, CDR2 YSYEKL. The V end was cut by 1 base, the J end by 3 bases, with 3 bases between. Method: immunoSEQ multiplex PCR; TCRdb's copy keeps in-frame clones and lacks some. The data hold fewer than 150,000 clones, with approximately 86% observed a single time. V is TRBV4-1 and J is TRBJ1-2, with no clear D. The sequencing used peripheral blood, collected 28 days after the second AZD1222 dose. This TCR was recovered from an adult who received the AZD1222 COVID-19 vaccine. The CDR3 here is CASSQGDYGYTF. The CDR3 DNA reads as TGCGCCAGCAGCCAAGGGGACTATGGCTACACCTTC.